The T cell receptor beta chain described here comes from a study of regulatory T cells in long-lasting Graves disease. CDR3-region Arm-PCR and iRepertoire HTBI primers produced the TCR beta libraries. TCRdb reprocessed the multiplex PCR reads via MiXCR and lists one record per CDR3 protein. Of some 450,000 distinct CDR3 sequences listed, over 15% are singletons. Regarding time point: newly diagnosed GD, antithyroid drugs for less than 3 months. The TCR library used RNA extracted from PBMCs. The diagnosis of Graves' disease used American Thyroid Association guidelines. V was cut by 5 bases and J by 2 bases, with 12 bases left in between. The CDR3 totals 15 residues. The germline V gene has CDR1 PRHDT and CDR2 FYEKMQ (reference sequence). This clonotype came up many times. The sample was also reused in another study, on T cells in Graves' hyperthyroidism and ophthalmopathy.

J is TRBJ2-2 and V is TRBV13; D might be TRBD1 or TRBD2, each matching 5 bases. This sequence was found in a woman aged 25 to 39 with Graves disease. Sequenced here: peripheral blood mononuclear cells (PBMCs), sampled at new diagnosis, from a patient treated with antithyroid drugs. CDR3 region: CASSHGTENTGELFF. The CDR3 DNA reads TGTGCCAGCAGCCACGGGACGGAAAACACCGGGGAGCTGTTTTTT.